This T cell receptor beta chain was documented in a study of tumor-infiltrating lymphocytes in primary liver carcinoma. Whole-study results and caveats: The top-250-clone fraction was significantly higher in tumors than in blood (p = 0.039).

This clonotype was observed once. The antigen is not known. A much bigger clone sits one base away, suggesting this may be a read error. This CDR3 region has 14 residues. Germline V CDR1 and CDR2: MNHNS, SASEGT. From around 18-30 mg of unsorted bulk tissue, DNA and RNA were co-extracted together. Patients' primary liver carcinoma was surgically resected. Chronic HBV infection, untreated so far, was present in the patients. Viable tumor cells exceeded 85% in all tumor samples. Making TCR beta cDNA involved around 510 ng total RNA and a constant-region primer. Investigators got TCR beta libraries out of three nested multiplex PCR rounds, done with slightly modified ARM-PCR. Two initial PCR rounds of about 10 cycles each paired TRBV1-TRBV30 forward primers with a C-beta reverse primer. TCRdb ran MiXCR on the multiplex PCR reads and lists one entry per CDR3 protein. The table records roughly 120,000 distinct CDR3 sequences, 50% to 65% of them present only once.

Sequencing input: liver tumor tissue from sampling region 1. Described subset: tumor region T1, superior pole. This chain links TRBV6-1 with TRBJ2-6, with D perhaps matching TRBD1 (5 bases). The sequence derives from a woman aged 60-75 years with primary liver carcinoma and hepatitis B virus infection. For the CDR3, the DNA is TGTGCCAGCGGTGACAGCTCTGGGGCCAACGTCCTGACTTTC. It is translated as CASGDSSGANVLTF.